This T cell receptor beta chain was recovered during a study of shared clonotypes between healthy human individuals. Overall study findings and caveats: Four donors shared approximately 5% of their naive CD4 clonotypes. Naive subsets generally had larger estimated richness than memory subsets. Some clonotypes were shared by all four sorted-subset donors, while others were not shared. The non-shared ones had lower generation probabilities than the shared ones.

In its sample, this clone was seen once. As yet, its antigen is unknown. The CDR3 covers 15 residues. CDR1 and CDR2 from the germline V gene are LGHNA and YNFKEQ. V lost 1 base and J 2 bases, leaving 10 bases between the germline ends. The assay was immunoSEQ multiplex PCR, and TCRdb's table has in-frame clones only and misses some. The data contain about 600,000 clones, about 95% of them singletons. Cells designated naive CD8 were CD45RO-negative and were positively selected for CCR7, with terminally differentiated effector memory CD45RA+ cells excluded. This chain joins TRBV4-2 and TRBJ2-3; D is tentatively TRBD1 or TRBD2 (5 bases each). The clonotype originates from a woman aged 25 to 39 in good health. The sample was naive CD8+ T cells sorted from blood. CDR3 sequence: CASSQGGLDTDTQYF. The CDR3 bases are TGTGCCAGCAGCCAAGGGGGGTTGGACACAGATACGCAGTATTTT.